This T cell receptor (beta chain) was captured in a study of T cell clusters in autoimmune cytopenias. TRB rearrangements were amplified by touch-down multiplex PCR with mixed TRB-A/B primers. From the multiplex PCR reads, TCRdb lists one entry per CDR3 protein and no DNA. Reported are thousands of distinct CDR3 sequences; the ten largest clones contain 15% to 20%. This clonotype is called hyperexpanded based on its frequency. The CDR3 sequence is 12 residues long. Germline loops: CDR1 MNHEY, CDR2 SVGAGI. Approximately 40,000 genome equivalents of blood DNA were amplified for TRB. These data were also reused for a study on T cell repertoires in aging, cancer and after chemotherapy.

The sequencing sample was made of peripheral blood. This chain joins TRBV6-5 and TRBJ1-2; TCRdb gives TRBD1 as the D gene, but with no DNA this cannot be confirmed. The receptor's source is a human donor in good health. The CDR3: CAGTFAHFGYTF.